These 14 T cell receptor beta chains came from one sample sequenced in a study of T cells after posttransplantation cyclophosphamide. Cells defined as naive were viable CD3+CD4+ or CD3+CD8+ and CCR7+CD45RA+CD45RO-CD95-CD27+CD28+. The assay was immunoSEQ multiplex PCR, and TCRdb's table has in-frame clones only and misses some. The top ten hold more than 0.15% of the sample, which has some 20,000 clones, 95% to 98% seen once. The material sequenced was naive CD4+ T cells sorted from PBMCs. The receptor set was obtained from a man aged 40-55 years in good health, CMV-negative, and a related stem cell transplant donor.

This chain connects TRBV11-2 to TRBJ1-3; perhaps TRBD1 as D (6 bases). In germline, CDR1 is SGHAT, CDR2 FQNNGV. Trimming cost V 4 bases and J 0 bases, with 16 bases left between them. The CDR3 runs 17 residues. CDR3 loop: CASSSDRQSVSGNTIYF. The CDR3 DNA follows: TGTGCCAGCAGCTCCGACAGGCAATCCGTCTCTGGAAACACCATATATTTT.

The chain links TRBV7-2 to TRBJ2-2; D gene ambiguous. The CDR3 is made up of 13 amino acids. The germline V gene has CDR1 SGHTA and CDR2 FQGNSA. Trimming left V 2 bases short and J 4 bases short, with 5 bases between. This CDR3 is CASSLTTTGELFF. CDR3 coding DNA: TGTGCCAGCAGCTTAACTACCACCGGGGAGCTGTTTTTT.

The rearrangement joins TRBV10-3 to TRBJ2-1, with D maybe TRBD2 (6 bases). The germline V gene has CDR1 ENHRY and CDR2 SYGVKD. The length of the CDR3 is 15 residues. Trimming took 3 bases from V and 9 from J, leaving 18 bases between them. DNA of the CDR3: TGTGCCATCAGTGAAGTGGAGGGAAGGGCTAGTGAGCAGTTCTTC. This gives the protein CAISEVEGRASEQFF.

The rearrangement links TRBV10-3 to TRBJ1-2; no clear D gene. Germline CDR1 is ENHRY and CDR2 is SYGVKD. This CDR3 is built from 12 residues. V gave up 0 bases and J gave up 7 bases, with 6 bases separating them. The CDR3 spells CAISESYSGYTF. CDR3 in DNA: TGTGCCATCAGTGAGTCGTACTCTGGCTACACCTTC.

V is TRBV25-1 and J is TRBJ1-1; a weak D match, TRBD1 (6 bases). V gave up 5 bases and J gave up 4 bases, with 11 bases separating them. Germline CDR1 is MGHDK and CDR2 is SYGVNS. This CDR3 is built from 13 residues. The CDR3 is CASSLQGVTEAFF. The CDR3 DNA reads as TGTGCCAGCAGTCTACAGGGAGTCACTGAAGCTTTCTTT. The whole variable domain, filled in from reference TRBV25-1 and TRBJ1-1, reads EADIYQTPRYLVIGTGKKITLECSQTMGHDKMYWYQQDPGMELHLIHYSYGVNSTEKGDLSSESTVSRIRTEHFPLTLESARPSHTSQYLCASSLQGVTEAFFGQGTRLTVV.

Written as DNA, the CDR3 is TGCGCCAGCAGCCCAAACTCAGGGGACACTGAAGCTTTCTTT. Residues: CASSPNSGDTEAFF. The chain has TRBV5-1 and TRBJ1-1; TRBD1 might be the D (6 bases). V lost 4 bases and J 3 bases, leaving 13 bases between the germline ends. The CDR3 runs 14 residues. Germline CDR1 is SGHRS and CDR2 is YFSETQ.

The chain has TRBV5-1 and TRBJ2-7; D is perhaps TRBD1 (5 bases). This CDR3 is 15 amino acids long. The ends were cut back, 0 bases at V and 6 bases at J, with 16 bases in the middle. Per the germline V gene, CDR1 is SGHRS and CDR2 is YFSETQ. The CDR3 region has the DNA TGCGCCAGCAGCTTGGTTGGACCCCAGGGAACCGAGCAGTACTTC. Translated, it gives CASSLVGPQGTEQYF.

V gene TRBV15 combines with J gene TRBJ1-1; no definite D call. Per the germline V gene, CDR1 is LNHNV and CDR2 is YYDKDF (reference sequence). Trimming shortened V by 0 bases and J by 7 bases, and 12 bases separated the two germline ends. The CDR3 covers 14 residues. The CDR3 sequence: CATSRDKGGSEAFF. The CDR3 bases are TGTGCCACCAGCAGAGATAAAGGAGGAAGTGAAGCTTTCTTT.

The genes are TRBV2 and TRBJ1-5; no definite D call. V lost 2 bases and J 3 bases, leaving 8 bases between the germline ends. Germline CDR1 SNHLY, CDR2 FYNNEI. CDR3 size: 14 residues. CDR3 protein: CASSELPDNQPQHF. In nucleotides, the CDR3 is TGTGCCAGCAGTGAATTGCCAGACAATCAGCCCCAGCATTTT.

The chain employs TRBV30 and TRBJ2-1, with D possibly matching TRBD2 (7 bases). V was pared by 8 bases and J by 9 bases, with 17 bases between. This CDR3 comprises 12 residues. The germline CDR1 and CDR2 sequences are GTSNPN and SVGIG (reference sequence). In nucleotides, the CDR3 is TGTGCCCACGGAGGGGGAGGGATTGAGCAGTTCTTC. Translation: CAHGGGGIEQFF.

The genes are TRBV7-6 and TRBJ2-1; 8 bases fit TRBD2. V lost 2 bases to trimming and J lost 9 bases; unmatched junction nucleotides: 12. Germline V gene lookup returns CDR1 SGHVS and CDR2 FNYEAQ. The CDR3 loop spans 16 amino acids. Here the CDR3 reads CASSLSSGRAFGEQFF. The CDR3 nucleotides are TGTGCCAGCAGCTTATCCTCCGGGAGGGCCTTCGGTGAGCAGTTCTTC.

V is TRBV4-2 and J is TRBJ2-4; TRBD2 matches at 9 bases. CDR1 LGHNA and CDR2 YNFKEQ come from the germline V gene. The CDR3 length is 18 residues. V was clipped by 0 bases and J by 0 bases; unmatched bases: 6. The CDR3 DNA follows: TGTGCCAGCAGCCAAGAGATAGCGGGAGTTGGAGCCAAAAACATTCAGTACTTC. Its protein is CASSQEIAGVGAKNIQYF.

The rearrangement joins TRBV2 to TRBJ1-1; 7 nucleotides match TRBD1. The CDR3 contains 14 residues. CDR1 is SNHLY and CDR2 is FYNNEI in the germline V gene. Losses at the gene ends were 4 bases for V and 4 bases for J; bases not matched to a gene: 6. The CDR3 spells CASSGDRGGTEAFF. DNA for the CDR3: TGTGCCAGCAGTGGGGACAGAGGGGGCACTGAAGCTTTCTTT.

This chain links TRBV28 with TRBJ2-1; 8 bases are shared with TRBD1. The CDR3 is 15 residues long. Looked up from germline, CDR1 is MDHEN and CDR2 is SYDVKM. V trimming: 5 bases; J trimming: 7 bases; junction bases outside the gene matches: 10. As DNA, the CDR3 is TGTGCCAGCAGTATTTCTCGGACAGGGAAAAATGAGCAGTTCTTC. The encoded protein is CASSISRTGKNEQFF.